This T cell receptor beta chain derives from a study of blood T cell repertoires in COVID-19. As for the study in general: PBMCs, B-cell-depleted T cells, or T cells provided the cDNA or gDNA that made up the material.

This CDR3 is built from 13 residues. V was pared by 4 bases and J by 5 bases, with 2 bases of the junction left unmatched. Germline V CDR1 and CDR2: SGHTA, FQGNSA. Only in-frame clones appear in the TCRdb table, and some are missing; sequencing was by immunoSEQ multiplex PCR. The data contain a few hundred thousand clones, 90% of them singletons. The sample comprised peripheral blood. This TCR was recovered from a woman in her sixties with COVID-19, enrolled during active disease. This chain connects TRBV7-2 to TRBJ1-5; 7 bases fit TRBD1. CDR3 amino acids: CASSSQGDQPQHF. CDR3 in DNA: TGTGCCAGCAGCTCGCAGGGGGATCAGCCCCAGCATTTT. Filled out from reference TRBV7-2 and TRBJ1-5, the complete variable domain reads GAGVSQSPSNKVTEKGKDVELRCDPISGHTALYWYRQSLGQGLEFLIYFQGNSAPDKSGLPSDRFSAERTGGSVSTLTIQRTQQEDSAVYLCASSSQGDQPQHFGDGTRLSIL.